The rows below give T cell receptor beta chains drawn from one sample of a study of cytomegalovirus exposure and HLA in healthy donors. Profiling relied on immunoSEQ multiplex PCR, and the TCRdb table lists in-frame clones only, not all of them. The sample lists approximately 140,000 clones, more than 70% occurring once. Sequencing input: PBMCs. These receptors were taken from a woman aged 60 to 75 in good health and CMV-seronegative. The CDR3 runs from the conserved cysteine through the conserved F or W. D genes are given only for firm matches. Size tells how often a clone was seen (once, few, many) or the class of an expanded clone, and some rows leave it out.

cdr3_nt: TGTGCCAGCAGTGTTAGCCGAAACACCATATATTTT
cdr3_aa: CASSVSRNTIYF
cdr3_length: 12
v_call: TRBV28
d_call: .
clone_size: once
j_call: TRBJ1-3

cdr3_nt: TGTGCCAGCAGTTCCCACGGAGCCGGGACAGGGTTTTCCTATGGCTACACCTTC
cdr3_aa: CASSSHGAGTGFSYGYTF
cdr3_length: 18
v_call: TRBV28
d_call: TRBD1
clone_size: .
j_call: TRBJ1-2

cdr3_nt: TGCGCCAGCAGCACAGGTACAGAAGAGACCCAGTACTTC
cdr3_aa: CASSTGTEETQYF
cdr3_length: 13
v_call: TRBV5-1
d_call: .
clone_size: .
j_call: TRBJ2-5

cdr3_nt: TGTGCCAGCAGGCCCCGGGATTGGAGCAATGAGCAGTTCTTC
cdr3_aa: CASRPRDWSNEQFF
cdr3_length: 14
v_call: TRBV2
d_call: .
clone_size: .
j_call: TRBJ2-1

cdr3_nt: TGTGCCAGCAGCCCGCGGACAGGGAGTAACTATGGCTACACCTTC
cdr3_aa: CASSPRTGSNYGYTF
cdr3_length: 15
v_call: TRBV9
d_call: TRBD1
clone_size: .
j_call: TRBJ1-2

cdr3_nt: TGTGCCAGCAGATACAGGGAAATGAACACTGAAGCTTTCTTT
cdr3_aa: CASRYREMNTEAFF
cdr3_length: 14
v_call: TRBV6-1
d_call: .
clone_size: few
j_call: TRBJ1-1

cdr3_nt: TGTGCCAGCAGGTCAACAGGGGAGGATACGCAGTATTTT
cdr3_aa: CASRSTGEDTQYF
cdr3_length: 13
v_call: TRBV27
d_call: TRBD1
clone_size: .
j_call: TRBJ2-3

cdr3_nt: TGTGCCAGCTCACCGAATAATAGAAACAATGAGCAGTTCTTC
cdr3_aa: CASSPNNRNNEQFF
cdr3_length: 14
v_call: TRBV18
d_call: .
clone_size: once
j_call: TRBJ2-1

cdr3_nt: TGTGCCAGCAGCCGTCCAGGGGTTTCAGATACGCAGTATTTT
cdr3_aa: CASSRPGVSDTQYF
cdr3_length: 14
v_call: TRBV7-2
d_call: .
clone_size: .
j_call: TRBJ2-3

cdr3_nt: TGTGCCAGCAGTGGGGCAGGGTATCAGCCCCAGCATTTT
cdr3_aa: CASSGAGYQPQHF
cdr3_length: 13
v_call: TRBV6-1
d_call: .
clone_size: .
j_call: TRBJ1-5

cdr3_nt: TGTGCCAGCAAGACAGGAGGTGCGAGGAACACTGAAGCTTTCTTT
cdr3_aa: CASKTGGARNTEAFF
cdr3_length: 15
v_call: TRBV25-1
d_call: .
clone_size: .
j_call: TRBJ1-1

cdr3_nt: TGTGCCAGCAGCTTGCAGGGTCTTAGCACAGATACGCAGTATTTT
cdr3_aa: CASSLQGLSTDTQYF
cdr3_length: 15
v_call: TRBV5-6
d_call: .
clone_size: .
j_call: TRBJ2-3

cdr3_nt: TGTGCCTGGAGTGCCCAGGGGGCCCGCTACACCTTC
cdr3_aa: CAWSAQGARYTF
cdr3_length: 12
v_call: TRBV30
d_call: TRBD1
clone_size: .
j_call: TRBJ1-2

cdr3_nt: TGTGCCAGCGGCCGGGACAGGGTCACTGAAGCTTTCTTT
cdr3_aa: CASGRDRVTEAFF
cdr3_length: 13
v_call: TRBV2
d_call: TRBD1
clone_size: .
j_call: TRBJ1-1

cdr3_nt: TGTGCCAGCAGTGCTAGGGCCTGGACAGGGGGCTTGTACGAGCAGTACTTC
cdr3_aa: CASSARAWTGGLYEQYF
cdr3_length: 17
v_call: TRBV6-1
d_call: TRBD1
clone_size: few
j_call: TRBJ2-7

cdr3_nt: TGCGCCAGCACCACAGGGCTACAAGAGACCCAGTACTTC
cdr3_aa: CASTTGLQETQYF
cdr3_length: 13
v_call: TRBV5-1
d_call: .
clone_size: .
j_call: TRBJ2-5

cdr3_nt: TGTGCCACCAGCAGCCCGAAATCGGCAGGGGGTATCATCAATCAGCCCCAGCATTTT
cdr3_aa: CATSSPKSAGGIINQPQHF
cdr3_length: 19
v_call: TRBV15
d_call: TRBD1
clone_size: few
j_call: TRBJ1-5

cdr3_nt: TGCGCCAGCAGCCCCGGGGAGGTATTGAGCACAGATACGCAGTATTTT
cdr3_aa: CASSPGEVLSTDTQYF
cdr3_length: 16
v_call: TRBV5-1
d_call: .
clone_size: .
j_call: TRBJ2-3

cdr3_nt: TGTGCCAGCAGTGACACCTCGATGAAATCCTACGAGCAGTACTTC
cdr3_aa: CASSDTSMKSYEQYF
cdr3_length: 15
v_call: TRBV6-6
d_call: .
clone_size: few
j_call: TRBJ2-7

cdr3_nt: TGTGCCATCAGTGTTACAGGGGTTTCACCCCTCCACTTT
cdr3_aa: CAISVTGVSPLHF
cdr3_length: 13
v_call: TRBV10-3
d_call: TRBD1
clone_size: .
j_call: TRBJ1-6

cdr3_nt: TGTGCCAGCAGTTCGGGACAGGGGGTCAATCAGCCCCAGCATTTT
cdr3_aa: CASSSGQGVNQPQHF
cdr3_length: 15
v_call: TRBV28
d_call: TRBD1
clone_size: .
j_call: TRBJ1-5

cdr3_nt: TGTGCCAGCAGCGCAAATCCCCCTCCAGCGGGGTATCGCGCAGATACGCAGTATTTT
cdr3_aa: CASSANPPPAGYRADTQYF
cdr3_length: 19
v_call: TRBV13
d_call: TRBD2
clone_size: .
j_call: TRBJ2-3

cdr3_nt: TGTGCCGGGGGGGACAGGGTGGGTGAAGCTTTCTTT
cdr3_aa: CAGGDRVGEAFF
cdr3_length: 12
v_call: TRBV28
d_call: TRBD1
clone_size: .
j_call: TRBJ1-1

cdr3_nt: TGTGCCAGTAGTATAGGGGGCAGAAACTATGGCTACACCTTC
cdr3_aa: CASSIGGRNYGYTF
cdr3_length: 14
v_call: TRBV19
d_call: .
clone_size: .
j_call: TRBJ1-2

cdr3_nt: TGTGCCAGCAGCAAAGCGCTGGGGACAGCAGAACATAGCAATCAGCCCCAGCATTTT
cdr3_aa: CASSKALGTAEHSNQPQHF
cdr3_length: 19
v_call: TRBV21-1
d_call: .
clone_size: .
j_call: TRBJ1-5

cdr3_nt: TGTGCCAGCAGCAAAGCACGGGGTCGGTGTAGCAATCAGCCCCAGCATTTT
cdr3_aa: CASSKARGRCSNQPQHF
cdr3_length: 17
v_call: TRBV21-1
d_call: .
clone_size: .
j_call: TRBJ1-5

cdr3_nt: TGTGCCAGCAGTGATTGGGAGTGGGGTGAGCAGTTCTTC
cdr3_aa: CASSDWEWGEQFF
cdr3_length: 13
v_call: TRBV25-1
d_call: .
clone_size: .
j_call: TRBJ2-1

cdr3_nt: TGTGCCAGCAGCCTAAAGACTAGCGGGGGGGCCAGGCCGCTCTCGAACACCGGGGAGCTGTTTTTT
cdr3_aa: CASSLKTSGGARPLSNTGELFF
cdr3_length: 22
v_call: TRBV4-2
d_call: TRBD2
clone_size: .
j_call: TRBJ2-2

cdr3_nt: TGTGCCAGCAGCTCTAACCGGGGGACAGGGCGGGAAAAACTGTTTTTT
cdr3_aa: CASSSNRGTGREKLFF
cdr3_length: 16
v_call: TRBV7-8
d_call: TRBD1
clone_size: few
j_call: TRBJ1-4

cdr3_nt: TGTGCCAGCAGCCAAGATTTGGGGACTAGCGGGAGAGGGGAGACCCAGTACTTC
cdr3_aa: CASSQDLGTSGRGETQYF
cdr3_length: 18
v_call: TRBV4-2
d_call: TRBD2
clone_size: .
j_call: TRBJ2-5

cdr3_nt: TGTGCCAGCAGGCCAGCGAGGTGGGGCACAGATACGCAGTATTTT
cdr3_aa: CASRPARWGTDTQYF
cdr3_length: 15
v_call: TRBV2
d_call: .
clone_size: .
j_call: TRBJ2-3

cdr3_nt: TGCGCCAGCAGCCAAGTTCCCCCCGAATTCAGCGGGAGCTCCTACAATGAGCAGTTCTTC
cdr3_aa: CASSQVPPEFSGSSYNEQFF
cdr3_length: 20
v_call: TRBV4-1
d_call: TRBD2
clone_size: .
j_call: TRBJ2-1

cdr3_nt: TGTGCCAGCAGCTTAACGCGGGCGAACACCGGGGAGCTGTTTTTT
cdr3_aa: CASSLTRANTGELFF
cdr3_length: 15
v_call: TRBV7-3
d_call: .
clone_size: .
j_call: TRBJ2-2

cdr3_nt: TGTGCCAGCAGCCGAGGGGGTTCGGATCAGCCCCAGCATTTT
cdr3_aa: CASSRGGSDQPQHF
cdr3_length: 14
v_call: TRBV9
d_call: .
clone_size: .
j_call: TRBJ1-5

cdr3_nt: TGTGCCAGCAGTGATTCCAGGGGGCGAGCGGGCTACGAGCAGTACTTC
cdr3_aa: CASSDSRGRAGYEQYF
cdr3_length: 16
v_call: TRBV25-1
d_call: TRBD1
clone_size: .
j_call: TRBJ2-7

cdr3_nt: TGTGCCAGCAGTGCAGGGGCGATTGGCTACACCTTC
cdr3_aa: CASSAGAIGYTF
cdr3_length: 12
v_call: TRBV2
d_call: .
clone_size: .
j_call: TRBJ1-2

cdr3_nt: TGCGCCAGCTGCCAACAACCGGGAGCAAAGCAAACGCAGTATTTT
cdr3_aa: CASCQQPGAKQTQYF
cdr3_length: 15
v_call: TRBV5-1
d_call: .
clone_size: .
j_call: TRBJ2-3

cdr3_nt: TGTGCCAGCAGTCAGGCTGGGGCCAACGTCCTGACTTTC
cdr3_aa: CASSQAGANVLTF
cdr3_length: 13
v_call: TRBV2
d_call: .
clone_size: .
j_call: TRBJ2-6

cdr3_nt: TGTGCCAGCAGTTTATACCCCGGACAGCGCGATTCCTACGAGCAGTACTTC
cdr3_aa: CASSLYPGQRDSYEQYF
cdr3_length: 17
v_call: TRBV27
d_call: .
clone_size: .
j_call: TRBJ2-7

cdr3_nt: TGTGCCAGCACGCCTATCGGACTAGCGAGTAGGCGCCACGAGCAGTACTTC
cdr3_aa: CASTPIGLASRRHEQYF
cdr3_length: 17
v_call: TRBV27
d_call: TRBD2
clone_size: .
j_call: TRBJ2-7

cdr3_nt: TGTGCCAGTAGAGAAGTAGGGGGGGGAGAGACCCAGTACTTC
cdr3_aa: CASREVGGGETQYF
cdr3_length: 14
v_call: TRBV28
d_call: .
clone_size: .
j_call: TRBJ2-5

cdr3_nt: TGTGCCAGCAGCTTGGATGGGCAAGGAGCTTTCTTT
cdr3_aa: CASSLDGQGAFF
cdr3_length: 12
v_call: TRBV5-4
d_call: .
clone_size: .
j_call: TRBJ1-1

cdr3_nt: TGCAGCGTTGAACCGGGACAGGCAAACTATGGCTACACCTTC
cdr3_aa: CSVEPGQANYGYTF
cdr3_length: 14
v_call: TRBV29-1
d_call: TRBD1
clone_size: .
j_call: TRBJ1-2

cdr3_nt: TGTGCCAGCAGCCAAGGAGTGAACACTGAAGCTTTCTTT
cdr3_aa: CASSQGVNTEAFF
cdr3_length: 13
v_call: TRBV7-9
d_call: .
clone_size: .
j_call: TRBJ1-1

cdr3_nt: TGTGCCAGCACCCTTATGGTCCAGGGGGTAGGCTACACCTTC
cdr3_aa: CASTLMVQGVGYTF
cdr3_length: 14
v_call: TRBV28
d_call: TRBD1
clone_size: .
j_call: TRBJ1-2